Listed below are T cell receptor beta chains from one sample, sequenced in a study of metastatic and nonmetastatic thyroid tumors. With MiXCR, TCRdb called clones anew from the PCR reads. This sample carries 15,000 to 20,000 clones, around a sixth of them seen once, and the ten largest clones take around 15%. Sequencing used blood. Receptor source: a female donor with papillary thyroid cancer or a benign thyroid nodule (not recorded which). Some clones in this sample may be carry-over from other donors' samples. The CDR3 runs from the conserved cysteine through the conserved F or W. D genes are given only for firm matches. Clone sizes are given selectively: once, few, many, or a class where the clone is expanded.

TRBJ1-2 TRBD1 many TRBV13 CASSLWDRSGAYGYTF TGTGCCAGCAGCTTATGGGACAGGTCAGGGGCCTATGGCTACACCTTC
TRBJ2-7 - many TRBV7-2 CASSLSGMTYEQYF TGTGCCAGCAGCTTATCAGGGATGACCTACGAGCAGTACTTC
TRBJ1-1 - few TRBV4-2 CAGSRFFGGGTEAFF TGTGCCGGCAGCCGTTTCTTCGGGGGTGGCACTGAAGCTTTCTTT
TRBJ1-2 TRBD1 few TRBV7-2 CASSLTGEGYTF TGTGCCAGCAGCTTGACAGGGGAGGGCTACACCTTC
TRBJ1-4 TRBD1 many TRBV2 CASSGDRGWKLFF TGTGCCAGCAGTGGGGACAGGGGGTGGAAACTGTTTTTT
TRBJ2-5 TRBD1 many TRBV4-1 CASSYTPDRDQETQYF TGCGCCAGCAGCTATACCCCCGACAGGGACCAAGAGACCCAGTACTTC
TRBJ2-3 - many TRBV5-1 CASSLGGVQTDTQYF TGCGCCAGCAGCTTGGGCGGGGTTCAGACAGATACGCAGTATTTT
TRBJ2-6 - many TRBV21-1 CASSTRSGRSRSGANVLTF TGTGCCAGCAGCACCCGTAGCGGGAGGAGCCGCTCTGGGGCCAACGTCCTGACTTTC
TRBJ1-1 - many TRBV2 CASSEEVDREAFF TGTGCCAGCAGTGAAGAGGTAGACCGTGAAGCTTTCTTT
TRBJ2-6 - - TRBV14 CASSQDLFRGTPSGANVLTF TGTGCCAGCAGCCAAGACTTGTTCCGGGGCACCCCCTCTGGGGCCAACGTCCTGACTTTC
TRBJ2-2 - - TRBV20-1 CSVPNAGGDTGELFF TGCAGTGTTCCCAATGCAGGGGGGGACACCGGGGAGCTGTTTTTT
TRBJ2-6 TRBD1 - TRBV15 CATSGTGGSGANVLTF TGTGCCACCAGCGGGACAGGGGGGTCTGGGGCCAACGTCCTGACTTTC
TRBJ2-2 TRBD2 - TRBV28 CASSFGLAGIGELFF TGTGCCAGCAGTTTTGGACTAGCGGGGATCGGGGAGCTGTTTTTT
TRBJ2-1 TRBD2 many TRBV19 CASTKKGLAGAGRNNEQFF TGTGCCAGTACCAAAAAGGGACTAGCGGGGGCCGGGCGGAACAATGAGCAGTTCTTC
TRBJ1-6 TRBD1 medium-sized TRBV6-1 CASRPRTGADSPLHF TGTGCCAGCAGGCCAAGGACAGGGGCCGATTCACCCCTCCACTTT
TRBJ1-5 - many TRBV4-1 CASSRGGNQPQHF TGCGCCAGCAGCCGAGGGGGCAATCAGCCCCAGCATTTT
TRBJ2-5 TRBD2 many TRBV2 CAKSSGSSETQYF TGTGCCAAGTCTAGCGGGAGTAGTGAGACCCAGTACTTC
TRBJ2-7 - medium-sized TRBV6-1 CASSEHIGGTQAGYEQYF TGTGCCAGCAGTGAACACATTGGGGGGACTCAGGCAGGCTACGAGCAGTACTTC
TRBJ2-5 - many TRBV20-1 CSARKGGWLAKTQYF TGCAGTGCTAGAAAGGGGGGGTGGCTAGCCAAGACCCAGTACTTC
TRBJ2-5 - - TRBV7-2 CASTSQWRAGAETQYF TGTGCCAGCACCTCTCAGTGGAGGGCGGGGGCGGAGACCCAGTACTTC
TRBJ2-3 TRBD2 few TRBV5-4 CASSVGLAASTDTQYF TGTGCCAGCAGTGTCGGACTAGCGGCTAGCACAGATACGCAGTATTTT
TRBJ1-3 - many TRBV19 CASSAPGHHSGNTIYF TGTGCCAGTAGTGCGCCGGGACACCACTCTGGAAACACCATATATTTT
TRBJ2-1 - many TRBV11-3 CASSLGGYNEQFF TGTGCCAGCAGCTTAGGAGGATACAATGAGCAGTTCTTC
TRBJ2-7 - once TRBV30 CAWSRLARYEQYF TGTGCCTGGAGTAGGTTAGCGAGGTACGAGCAGTACTTC
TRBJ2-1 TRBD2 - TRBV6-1 CASSEVAGGYNEQFF TGTGCCAGCAGTGAAGTAGCGGGAGGGTACAATGAGCAGTTCTTC
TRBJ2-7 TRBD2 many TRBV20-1 CSAQNPSGGDYEQYF TGCAGTGCTCAAAATCCTAGCGGGGGGGACTACGAGCAGTACTTC
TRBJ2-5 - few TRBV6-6 CASSYLTSTGETQYF TGTGCCAGCAGTTACCTCACAAGTACAGGCGAGACCCAGTACTTC
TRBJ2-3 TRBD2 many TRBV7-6 CASSLVGTRDTQYF TGTGCCAGCAGCTTAGTTGGGACTAGAGATACGCAGTATTTT
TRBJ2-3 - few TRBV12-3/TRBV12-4 CASSLTAGQETQYF TGTGCCAGCAGTTTGACGGCAGGCCAAGAGACCCAGTATTTT
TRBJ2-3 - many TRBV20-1 CSATSTSTQADTQYF TGCAGTGCCACTAGCACTAGCACCCAGGCAGATACGCAGTATTTT
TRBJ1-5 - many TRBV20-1 CSARGEGPNQPQHF TGCAGTGCTAGAGGGGAGGGTCCCAATCAGCCCCAGCATTTT
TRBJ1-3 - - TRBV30 CAWIAGVGNTIYF TGTGCCTGGATTGCGGGGGTTGGAAACACCATATATTTT
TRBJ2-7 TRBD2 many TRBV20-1 CSAGPASGSTHEQYF TGCAGTGCTGGGCCGGCTAGCGGGAGTACCCACGAGCAGTACTTC
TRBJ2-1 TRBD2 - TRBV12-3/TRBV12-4 CASSRAAGGYNEQFF TGTGCCAGCAGCCGTGCGGCGGGAGGTTACAATGAGCAGTTCTTC
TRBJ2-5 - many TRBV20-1 CSALAGVAQETQYF TGCAGTGCCCTAGCCGGGGTAGCCCAAGAGACCCAGTACTTC
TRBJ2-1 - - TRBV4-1 CASSQDRPYNEQFF TGCGCCAGCAGCCAAGATCGGCCATACAATGAGCAGTTCTTC
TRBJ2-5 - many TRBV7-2 CASSRGRVETQYF TGTGCCAGTTCCAGGGGAAGAGTGGAGACCCAGTACTTC
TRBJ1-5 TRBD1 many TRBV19 CASSIRGSNQPQHF TGTGCCAGTAGTATCAGGGGGAGCAATCAGCCCCAGCATTTT
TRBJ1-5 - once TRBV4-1 CASSQGSSNQPQHF TGCGCCAGCAGCCAAGGGTCTAGCAATCAGCCCCAGCATTTT
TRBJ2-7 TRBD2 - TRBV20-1 CSARGSSGGSYEQYF TGCAGTGCTAGAGGGTCTAGCGGGGGATCCTACGAGCAGTACTTC
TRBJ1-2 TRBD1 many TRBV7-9 CASSPDRSYGYTF TGTGCCAGCAGCCCGGACAGGAGCTATGGCTACACCTTC
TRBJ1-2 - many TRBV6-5 CASSYSRSNYGYTF TGTGCCAGCAGTTACTCCCGTTCGAACTATGGCTACACCTTC
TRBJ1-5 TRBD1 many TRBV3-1 CASSQGTGTNQPQHF TGTGCCAGCAGCCAAGGGACAGGGACCAATCAGCCCCAGCATTTT
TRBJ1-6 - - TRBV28 CAIDPGNSPLHF TGTGCCATCGACCCAGGGAATTCACCCCTCCACTTT
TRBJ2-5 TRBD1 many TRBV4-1 CASSQSSRQGALETQYF TGCGCCAGCAGCCAAAGCTCGAGACAGGGGGCTTTGGAGACCCAGTACTTC
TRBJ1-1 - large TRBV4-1 CASSQTEAAEAFF TGCGCCAGCAGCCAAACAGAAGCGGCTGAAGCTTTCTTT
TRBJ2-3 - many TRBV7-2 CASSANLRGGTDTQYF TGTGCCAGCAGCGCTAACCTCAGGGGGGGCACAGATACGCAGTATTTT
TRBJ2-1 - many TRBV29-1 CSVSRTGGGEQFF TGCAGCGTTTCAAGGACTGGAGGGGGTGAGCAGTTCTTC